The 23 T cell receptor beta chains below come from one sample, sequenced in a study of control samples from healthy donors and cancer patients. The repertoire was sequenced with immunoSEQ multiplex PCR; TCRdb's copy has only in-frame clones and lacks some. This sample contains approximately 190,000 clones. The sequencing sample was made of blood. Every receptor here comes from a young woman in good health.

The chain combines TRBV5-1 with TRBJ1-5; D is ambiguous. Germline V gene sequence: CDR1 SGHRS, CDR2 YFSETQ. Between the trimmed V and J ends, which lost 4 bases and 3 bases, there was a span of 11 bases. This CDR3 has 14 amino acids. Written as DNA, the CDR3 is TGCGCCAGCAGCACCGACGGCAACAATCAGCCCCAGCATTTT. As protein: CASSTDGNNQPQHF.

The chain has TRBV5-4 and TRBJ1-1; D is uncertain. The CDR3 is 15 residues long. Between the trimmed V and J ends, which lost 4 bases and 0 bases, there was a span of 13 bases. Germline V CDR1 and CDR2: SGHNT, YYREEE (reference sequence). This CDR3 reads CASSQTVGMNTEAFF. The CDR3 region has the DNA TGTGCCAGCAGCCAGACCGTCGGAATGAACACTGAAGCTTTCTTT.

V usage is TRBV5-1 and J usage is TRBJ1-1; no reliable D call. The CDR3 is 13 residues long. V was clipped by 0 bases and J by 5 bases, with 8 bases between them. Germline CDR1 is SGHRS and CDR2 is YFSETQ. The CDR3 DNA reads as TGCGCCAGCAGCTTGGGGTGGGAGACTGAAGCTTTCTTT. Its translation: CASSLGWETEAFF.

The V and J genes are TRBV18 and TRBJ2-5; D uncertain. The CDR3 totals 14 residues. The V gene's germline CDR1 is KGHSH and CDR2 LQKENI. The germline V and J ends were trimmed by 0 bases and 4 bases, with 9 bases remaining between them. CDR3 DNA: TGTGCCAGCTCACCACCAAGTCAGAGAGAGACCCAGTACTTC. This gives the protein CASSPPSQRETQYF.

The DNA of the CDR3 is TGTGCCAGCAGCAGGGTACGGAATGGCTACACCTTC. Translation: CASSRVRNGYTF. The chain carries TRBV7-2 and TRBJ1-2; no clear D gene. The CDR3 loop spans 12 amino acids. The V gene's germline CDR1 is SGHTA and CDR2 FQGNSA. Trimming left V 5 bases short and J 6 bases short, with 10 bases between.

Comment on this clone: At one boundary the junction diverges from the germline segment, which might be a read error. The chain is built from TRBV28 and TRBJ2-3, with 8 bases aligning to TRBD2. The CDR3 runs to 15 residues. In germline, CDR1 is MDHEN, CDR2 SYDVKM. CDR3 amino acids: CASSLGGAGTNTQYF. For the CDR3, the DNA is TGTGCCAGCAGCCTCGGGGGGGCAGGCACAAATACGCAGTATTTT. The full variable domain, in which reference TRBV28 and TRBJ2-3 provide the parts outside the CDR3, is DVKVTQSSRYLVKRTGEKVFLECVQDMDHENMFWYRQDPGLGLRLIYFSYDVKMKEKGDIPEGYSVSREKKERFSLILESASTNQTSMYLCASSLGGAGTNTQYFGPGTRLTVL.

The chain carries TRBV1 and TRBJ1-2. TRBV1 is termed a pseudogene. This CDR3 is built from 18 residues. The chain's CDR3 is CTSSQDKRDLSSGRGYTF. The CDR3 nucleotides are TGCACCAGCAGCCAAGATAAGAGGGATCTATCCTCGGGTCGGGGCTACACCTTC.

The rearrangement uses TRBV6-2 or TRBV6-3 and TRBJ2-5; TRBD2 matches at 12 bases. This CDR3 has 13 amino acids. The germline gives CDR1 MNHEY, CDR2 SVGEGT. Unmatched junction bases numbered 0, after V lost 5 bases and J lost 5 bases. The CDR3, as DNA: TGTGCCAGCAGTGGGACTAGCGGGGAGACCCAGTACTTC. The encoded protein is CASSGTSGETQYF.

This sequence joins TRBV5-5 and TRBJ1-6; D is undetermined. V lost 0 bases and J lost 0, with 7 bases in between. The germline V gene has CDR1 SGHKS and CDR2 YYEKEE (reference sequence). CDR3 length: 16 amino acids. The CDR3 sequence is CASSLVQSSYNSPLHF. In DNA, the CDR3 is TGTGCCAGCAGCTTGGTGCAGAGCTCCTATAATTCACCCCTCCACTTT.

V usage is TRBV11-2 and J usage is TRBJ1-6; D is unclear. This CDR3 is built from 19 residues. Germline loops: CDR1 SGHAT, CDR2 FQNNGV. Trimming removed 4 bases from V and 8 bases from J, with 27 bases in between. The CDR3 spells CASSYRLPPAGPRDSPLHF. CDR3 DNA sequence: TGTGCCAGCAGCTATCGCCTACCCCCGGCAGGTCCCCGAGATTCACCCCTCCACTTT.

The V and J genes are TRBV7-8 and TRBJ1-5; TRBD1 is a possible D gene (6 bases). The germline V gene has CDR1 SGHVS and CDR2 FQNEAQ. The CDR3 loop spans 13 amino acids. The germline V and J ends were trimmed by 5 bases and 4 bases, with 9 bases remaining between them. CDR3 residues: CASSRTGNQPQHF. CDR3 coding DNA: TGTGCCAGCAGCCGAACAGGGAATCAGCCCCAGCATTTT.

J is TRBJ2-7 and V is TRBV7-3; 7 bases are shared with TRBD2. Trimming removed 5 bases from V and 3 bases from J; junction bases left unmatched: 10. Germline CDR1 and CDR2: SGHTA and FQGTGA. The CDR3 spans 15 residues. CDR3 residues: CASSHYGLVDYEQYF. In DNA form, the CDR3 reads TGTGCCAGCAGCCACTATGGACTAGTAGACTACGAGCAGTACTTC.

The chain employs TRBV4-1 and TRBJ1-6, with 7 bases matching TRBD1. With V trimmed by 3 bases and J by 9 bases, 8 bases remained unmatched. Germline V CDR1 and CDR2: MGHRA, YSYEKL. There are 15 residues in the CDR3. The CDR3 loop reads CASSQPGQQFSPLHF. The CDR3 DNA reads as TGCGCCAGCAGCCAGCCGGGACAGCAATTTTCACCCCTCCACTTT.

The rearrangement uses TRBV11-3 and TRBJ2-5, with D possibly matching TRBD2 (5 bases). Looked up from germline, CDR1 is SGHNT and CDR2 is YENEEA. The CDR3 runs 12 residues. Trimming left V 4 bases short and J 7 bases short, with 10 bases between. The CDR3 region is CASSYGVGTQYF. The CDR3 DNA sequence: TGTGCCAGCAGCTACGGGGTCGGGACCCAGTACTTC.

The J gene is TRBJ1-3, the V gene TRBV5-6, with D uncertain. The V and J ends lost 0 bases and 0 bases respectively, with 10 bases between them. CDR3 length: 16 amino acids. Germline V gives CDR1 SGHDT, CDR2 YYEEEE. In DNA, the CDR3 is TGTGCCAGCAGCTTGGCAGGAGGGCCCTCTGGAAACACCATATATTTT. Translated: CASSLAGGPSGNTIYF.

The chain joins TRBV11-3 to TRBJ2-5; 9 bases fit TRBD2. From germline, CDR1 is SGHNT and CDR2 YENEEA. The junction had 6 bases not matched to a gene; V was cut back by 3 bases and J by 7 bases. The CDR3 runs to 14 residues. Here the CDR3 DNA reads TGTGCCAGCAGCTTTAGCGGGGGTGGTGGGACCCAGTACTTC. Translating it yields CASSFSGGGGTQYF.

This chain connects TRBV6-5 to TRBJ1-4; perhaps TRBD1 as D (6 bases). Trimming left V 2 bases short and J 8 bases short, with 15 bases between. CDR1 and CDR2 (germline): MNHEY, SVGAGI. The CDR3 totals 15 residues. The chain's CDR3 is CASSYDVRGSEKLFF. The CDR3 bases are TGTGCCAGCAGTTACGACGTCAGGGGATCGGAAAAACTGTTTTTT.

The chain is built from TRBV20-1 and TRBJ2-7; D is unclear. The CDR3 loop spans 11 amino acids. Germline loops: CDR1 DFQATT, CDR2 SNEGSKA (reference sequence). Between the trimmed V and J ends, which lost 3 bases and 2 bases, there was a span of 5 bases. The CDR3 DNA follows: TGCAGTGCTAGTCTCGCCTACGAGCAGTACTTC. Encoded protein: CSASLAYEQYF.

The chain combines TRBV7-9 with TRBJ1-1, with D perhaps matching TRBD1 (6 bases). The CDR3 covers 16 residues. The V end lost 1 base, the J end lost 0 bases, and 12 bases lay between the germline ends. CDR1 is SEHNR and CDR2 is FQNEAQ in the germline V gene (reference sequence). CDR3 sequence: CASSLGMGHLNTEAFF. Written as DNA, the CDR3 is TGTGCCAGCAGCTTAGGAATGGGACACCTGAACACTGAAGCTTTCTTT. The whole variable domain, remainder taken from reference TRBV7-9 and TRBJ1-1, is DTGVSQNPRHKITKRGQNVTFRCDPISEHNRLYWYRQTLGQGPEFLTYFQNEAQLEKSRLLSDRFSAERPKGSFSTLEIQRTEQGDSAMYLCASSLGMGHLNTEAFFGQGTRLTVV.

J is TRBJ1-3 and V is TRBV3-1 (or the pseudogene TRBV3-2); maybe TRBD1 (5 bases). V lost 0 bases and J lost 14, with 14 bases in between. The CDR3 is 13 amino acids. The germline gives CDR1 LGHDT, CDR2 YNNKEL (reference sequence). The DNA for the CDR3 is TGTGCCAGCAGCCAAGACGATAGGGGACGGTTATATTTT. Its protein is CASSQDDRGRLYF.

The rearrangement uses TRBV28 and TRBJ1-4, with 8 bases identical to TRBD1. The CDR3 totals 15 residues. The germline CDR1 and CDR2 sequences are MDHEN and SYDVKM. The junction had 9 bases not matched to a gene; V was cut back by 6 bases and J by 6 bases. The CDR3 nucleotides are TGTGCCAGCAGCCCTAGACAGGGGTTCGATGAAAAACTGTTTTTT. Protein: CASSPRQGFDEKLFF.

The V call is TRBV27, the J call TRBJ1-1; TRBD1 aligns across 8 bases. With V trimmed by 6 bases and J by 0 bases, 18 bases remained unmatched. CDR3 length: 19 residues. Germline CDR1 MNHEY, CDR2 SMNVEV (reference sequence). The CDR3 nucleotides are TGTGCCAGCAGGAGAGGTCAGGGGGCTTTGATTGGCGTGAACACTGAAGCTTTCTTT. This codes for CASRRGQGALIGVNTEAFF.

This chain links TRBV6-5 with TRBJ2-1; no clear D. The CDR3 contains 14 residues. Germline V gives CDR1 MNHEY, CDR2 SVGAGI. The V end lost 1 base, the J end lost 0 bases, and 4 bases lay between the germline ends. CDR3 amino acids: CASSYYSSYNEQFF. CDR3 sequence (DNA): TGTGCCAGCAGTTACTACAGCTCCTACAATGAGCAGTTCTTC.